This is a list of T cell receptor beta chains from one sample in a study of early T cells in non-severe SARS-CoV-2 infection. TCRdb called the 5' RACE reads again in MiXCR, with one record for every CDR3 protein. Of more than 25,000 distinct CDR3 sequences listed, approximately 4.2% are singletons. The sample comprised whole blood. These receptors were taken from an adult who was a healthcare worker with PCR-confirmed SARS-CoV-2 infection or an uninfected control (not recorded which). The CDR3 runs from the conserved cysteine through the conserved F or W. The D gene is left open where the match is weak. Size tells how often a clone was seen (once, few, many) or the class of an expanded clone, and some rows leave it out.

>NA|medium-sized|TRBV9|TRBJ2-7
TGTGCCAGCAGCGTGACGGCAAAGGACGTCCCCTACGAGCAGTACTTC
CASSVTAKDVPYEQYF
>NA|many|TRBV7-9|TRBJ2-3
TGTGCCAGCAGCTTAGATGGGCCCGACACAGATACGCAGTATTTT
CASSLDGPDTDTQYF
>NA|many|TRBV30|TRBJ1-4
TGTGCCTGGAGTGTAGGCATTCGGGAAAAACTGTTTTTT
CAWSVGIREKLFF
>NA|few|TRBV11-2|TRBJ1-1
TGTGCCAGCAGCATGGGAGGGAGGACTGAAGCTTTCTTT
CASSMGGRTEAFF
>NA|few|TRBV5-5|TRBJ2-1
TGTGCCAGCAGCCCCTTGGGTACACACAATGAGCAGTTCTTC
CASSPLGTHNEQFF
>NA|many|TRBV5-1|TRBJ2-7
TGCGCCAGCAGCTTAGGGGTCGGGTTCTCCTACGAGCAGTACTTC
CASSLGVGFSYEQYF
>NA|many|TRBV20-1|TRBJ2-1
TGCAGTGGGGGGTTCCAATCCAATGAGCAGTTCTTC
CSGGFQSNEQFF
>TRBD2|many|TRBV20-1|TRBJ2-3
TGCAGTGCCCCCCGCTGGGGACTAGCGGGAGGGGATACGCAGTATTTT
CSAPRWGLAGGDTQYF
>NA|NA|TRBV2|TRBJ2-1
TGTGCCAGCAGGGGGGGCGACAATGAGCAGTTCTTC
CASRGGDNEQFF
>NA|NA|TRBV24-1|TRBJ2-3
TGTGCCACCAGTGCCCTGACCCTGGCGGGCACAGATACGCAGTATTTT
CATSALTLAGTDTQYF
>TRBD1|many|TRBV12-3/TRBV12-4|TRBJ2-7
TGTGCCAGCAGTTTACCCTCGGGACAGAGCCTCTACGAGCAGTACTTC
CASSLPSGQSLYEQYF
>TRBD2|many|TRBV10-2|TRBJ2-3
TGCGCCAGCAGTGAGTATGGGCTAGCGGATATCACAGATACGCAGTATTTT
CASSEYGLADITDTQYF
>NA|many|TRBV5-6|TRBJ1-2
TGTGCCAGCACCCTTAACATGGAGGGCTATGGCTACACCTTC
CASTLNMEGYGYTF
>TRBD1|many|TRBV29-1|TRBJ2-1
TGCAGCGTGCGGGACAGGGGATCCTACAATGAGCAGTTCTTC
CSVRDRGSYNEQFF
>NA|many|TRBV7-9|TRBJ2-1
TGTGCCAGCAGCTCCTCCTATGAGCAGTTCTTC
CASSSSYEQFF
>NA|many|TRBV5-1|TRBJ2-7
TGCGCCAGCAGCTTGGCGGGCAGGAACGAGCAGTACTTC
CASSLAGRNEQYF
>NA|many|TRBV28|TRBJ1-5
TGTGCCAGCAGTTTTGTACAGACGAGCAATCAGCCCCAGCATTTT
CASSFVQTSNQPQHF
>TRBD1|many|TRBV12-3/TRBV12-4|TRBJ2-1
TGTGCCAGCAACGCCGGGACAGCTCTTCCAAGATACAATGAGCAGTTCTTC
CASNAGTALPRYNEQFF
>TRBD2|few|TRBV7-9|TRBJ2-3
TGTGCCAGCAGCCCGGCGACTAGCGGGGAGCCCACAGATACGCAGTATTTT
CASSPATSGEPTDTQYF
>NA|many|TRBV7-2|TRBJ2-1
TGTGCCAGCAGCGCCTCGGGTCAGAGCGGTGAGCAGTTCTTC
CASSASGQSGEQFF
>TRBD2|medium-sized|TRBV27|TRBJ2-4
TGTGCCAGCAGTTCGATTAGCGGGATGGGTTCTATAGCCAAAAACATTCAGTACTTC
CASSSISGMGSIAKNIQYF
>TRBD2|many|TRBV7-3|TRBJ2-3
TGTGCCAGCAGCCTCGCCCCGGGAGGGCCTCCAGATACGCAGTATTTT
CASSLAPGGPPDTQYF
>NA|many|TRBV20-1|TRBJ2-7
TGCAGTGCTTTTAACGGCATCTCCTACGAGCAGTACTTC
CSAFNGISYEQYF
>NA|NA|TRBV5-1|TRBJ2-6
TGCGCCAGCAGCTTGGGGCAGGGACGCGCTGGGGCCAACGTCCTGACTTTC
CASSLGQGRAGANVLTF
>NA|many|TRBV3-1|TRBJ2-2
TGTGCCAGCAGCCAAGATCCGGGGGGCGGGAACACCGGGGAGCTGTTTTTT
CASSQDPGGGNTGELFF
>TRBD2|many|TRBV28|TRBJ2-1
TGTGCCAGCAGCCCCTCAGGAGCGGGGGGAGACAATGAGCAGTTCTTC
CASSPSGAGGDNEQFF
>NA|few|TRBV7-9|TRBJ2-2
TGTGCCAGCAGCCCCAGGAACCCCGGGGAGCTGTTTTTT
CASSPRNPGELFF
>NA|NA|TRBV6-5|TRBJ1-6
TGTGCCACCGAGGGAGCCCTACCGGGAGAACCCCTCCACTTT
CATEGALPGEPLHF
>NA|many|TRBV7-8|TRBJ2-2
TGTGCCAGCAGCTTATGGACGCATAACACCGGGGAGCTGTTTTTT
CASSLWTHNTGELFF
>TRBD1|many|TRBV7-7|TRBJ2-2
TGTGCTAGCAGCCGGACAGGGTCGAACACCGGGGAGCTGTTTTTT
CASSRTGSNTGELFF
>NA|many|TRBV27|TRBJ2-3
TGTGCCAGCAGTAGTAGCGGACCAAATACGCAGTATTTT
CASSSSGPNTQYF
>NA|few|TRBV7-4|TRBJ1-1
TGTGCCAGCAGCTTAGGCGGTGGGACTGAAGCTTTCTTT
CASSLGGGTEAFF
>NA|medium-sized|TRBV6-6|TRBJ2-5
TGTGCCAGCAGTTACCGAGGGGAAGAGACCCAGTACTTC
CASSYRGEETQYF
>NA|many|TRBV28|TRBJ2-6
TGTGCCAGCAGTTTAAGTGGGGCAGGGGCCAACGTCCTGACTTTC
CASSLSGAGANVLTF
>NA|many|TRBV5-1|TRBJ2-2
TGCGCCAGCAGCGGATTTGCAGGCATTGTCCCCGGGGAGCTGTTTTTT
CASSGFAGIVPGELFF
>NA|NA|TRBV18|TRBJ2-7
TGTGCCAGCTCACAGGGTCCCTACGAGCAGTACTTC
CASSQGPYEQYF
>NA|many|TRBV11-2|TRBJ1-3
TGTGCCAGCAGCTTAGGGGAAATTGGAAACACCATATATTTT
CASSLGEIGNTIYF
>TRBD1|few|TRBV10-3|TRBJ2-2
TGTGCCATCTCCGGGACAGGCGGGGCCGGGGAGCTGTTTTTT
CAISGTGGAGELFF
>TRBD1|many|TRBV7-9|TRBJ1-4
TGTGCCAGCAGCCCCCCCCCAGACAGGGGATACCGGACTAATGAAAAACTGTTTTTT
CASSPPPDRGYRTNEKLFF
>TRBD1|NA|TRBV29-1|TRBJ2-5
TGCAGCGTCGGACAGGGGGGAGAGACCCAGTACTTC
CSVGQGGETQYF
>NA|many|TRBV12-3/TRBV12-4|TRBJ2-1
TGTGCCAGCATCCTGGGGAGTCCCTACAATGAGCAGTTCTTC
CASILGSPYNEQFF
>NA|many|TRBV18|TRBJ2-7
TGTGCCAGCTCACCGGAAGGACTTAGAGGGTCCTACGAGCAGTACTTC
CASSPEGLRGSYEQYF
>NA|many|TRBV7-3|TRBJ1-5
TGTGCCAGCAGCTTAACTGGGAGAGGGACGGTAAGAAATCAGCCCCAGCATTTT
CASSLTGRGTVRNQPQHF
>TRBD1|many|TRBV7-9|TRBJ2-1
TGTGCCAGCAGCTTATCCGACAGGGCCTACAATGAGCAGTTCTTC
CASSLSDRAYNEQFF
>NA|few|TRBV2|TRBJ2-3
TGTGCCAGCAGTTTTTATAGCGGAGATACGCAGTATTTT
CASSFYSGDTQYF
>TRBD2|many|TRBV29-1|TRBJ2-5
TGCAGCGTTGGAGGAGCTAGCGGGCAAGAGACCCAGTACTTC
CSVGGASGQETQYF
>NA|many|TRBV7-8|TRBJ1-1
TGTGCCAGCAGCTTACGGAGTTTCCCTGAAGCTTTCTTT
CASSLRSFPEAFF
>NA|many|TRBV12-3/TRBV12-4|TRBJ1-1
TGTGCCAGCAGTCCCCGACGCGGCGCTGAAGCTTTCTTT
CASSPRRGAEAFF
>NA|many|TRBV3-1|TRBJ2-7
TGTGCCAGCAGCCTGGGACCTGCTACCTACGAGCAGTACTTC
CASSLGPATYEQYF
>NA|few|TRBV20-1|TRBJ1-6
TGCAGTCCCGGGTGGGGGAATTCACCCCTCCACTTT
CSPGWGNSPLHF
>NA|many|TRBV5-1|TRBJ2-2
TGCGCCAGCAGCTTGACGGGAAACACCGGGGAGCTGTTTTTT
CASSLTGNTGELFF
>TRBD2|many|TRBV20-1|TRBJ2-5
TGCAGTGCTAGTCCGGCGGGGGTTCAAGAGACCCAGTACTTC
CSASPAGVQETQYF
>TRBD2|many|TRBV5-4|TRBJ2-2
TGTGCCAGCCGAGCGGGGGCCGACACCGGGGAGCTGTTTTTT
CASRAGADTGELFF
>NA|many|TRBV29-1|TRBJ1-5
TGCAGCGTCGCCGGGAACCAAAATCAGCCCCAGCATTTT
CSVAGNQNQPQHF
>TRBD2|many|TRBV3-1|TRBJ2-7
TGTGCCAGCAGCCAAGGCGGGAGCGACTCCTACGAGCAGTACTTC
CASSQGGSDSYEQYF
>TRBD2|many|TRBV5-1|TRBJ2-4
TGCGCCAGCCGGTTCGGCCCTAGCGGGGGGAGCGGCATTCAGTACTTC
CASRFGPSGGSGIQYF
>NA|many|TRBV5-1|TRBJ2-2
TGCGCCAGCAGTCCCGGGACGACGAACACCGGGGAGCTGTTTTTT
CASSPGTTNTGELFF
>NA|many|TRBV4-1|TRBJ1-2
TGCGCCAGCAGCCCAGGTCTTATAGGGGATTACTATGGCTACACCTTC
CASSPGLIGDYYGYTF
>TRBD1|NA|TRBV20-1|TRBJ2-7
TGCAGTGCTAGAACGACAGGGTTAGAGGACGAGCAGTACTTC
CSARTTGLEDEQYF